Below are 4 T cell receptor beta chains sequenced from a single sample in a study of T cell responses to AZD1222 COVID-19 vaccine. Libraries were prepared by immunoSEQ multiplex PCR; TCRdb keeps only in-frame clonotypes and omits some of them. Among tens of thousands of clones listed, around 86% were seen once. The sample here was peripheral blood, taken on day 0 of AZD1222 vaccination. The source of these receptors is an adult in good health.

A note on this clone: Other DNA sequences in the sample encode the same CDR3. The chain links TRBV7-2 to TRBJ1-1; the D gene is possibly TRBD1 (5 bases). Trimming left V 4 bases short and J 0 bases short, with 6 bases between. CDR1 and CDR2 from the germline V gene are SGHTA and FQGNSA. The CDR3 is 13 amino acids. The CDR3 sequence is CASSSTVNTEAFF. As DNA, the CDR3 is TGTGCCAGCAGCTCGACAGTGAACACTGAAGCTTTCTTT.

This chain connects TRBV16 to TRBJ2-7; TRBD1 matches 8 bases. Germline CDR1 KGHSY, CDR2 FQNENV. V gave up 4 bases and J gave up 9 bases; unmatched junction bases: 8. The CDR3 has 13 residues. CDR3 DNA: TGTGCCAGCAGCCCGGACAGGGTAGGGGTGCAGTACTTC. Its protein is CASSPDRVGVQYF.

The rearrangement joins TRBV27 to TRBJ1-5, with TRBD1 identical over 7 bases. The CDR3 is 14 amino acids. Germline CDR1 and CDR2: MNHEY and SMNVEV (reference sequence). J gave up 4 bases and V 5 bases, and 5 bases lay outside the gene matches. The chain's CDR3 is CASSAWTGNQPQHF. CDR3 DNA sequence: TGTGCCAGCAGTGCTTGGACAGGAAATCAGCCCCAGCATTTT.

This sequence joins TRBV9 and TRBJ2-3; 14 nucleotides align to TRBD2. The CDR3 totals 17 residues. The germline gives CDR1 SGDLS, CDR2 YYNGEE. V was pared by 4 bases and J by 0 bases, with 4 bases of the junction left unmatched. The DNA for the CDR3 is TGTGCCAGCAGCAACGGACTAGCGGGAGGAAGCACAGATACGCAGTATTTT. Protein sequence: CASSNGLAGGSTDTQYF.